This T cell receptor beta chain comes out of a study of T cells in Graves' hyperthyroidism and ophthalmopathy. Whole-study results and caveats: Most thyroid-expanded clonotypes above 0.001 were also found in blood.

Points on this clonotype: Its antigen is undetermined.

V was pared by 3 bases and J by 3 bases, with 14 bases between. The CDR3 is 15 residues long. Germline lookup yields CDR1 KGHSH and CDR2 LQKENI. Out of roughly 9.1 ml of fresh peripheral blood came the PBMCs. The TCR beta CDR3 regions underwent amplification using RNA transcripts as the source. The HTBI primer set was used in a first-round RT-PCR of the TCR CDR3. TCRdb itself ran the multiplex PCR reads through MiXCR, one entry per CDR3 protein. The sample carries 130,000 or so distinct CDR3 sequences, around 20% recorded once. The specimen sequenced was blood. The TCR was taken from a woman between 45 and 65 years old with Graves' hyperthyroidism that later progressed to Graves' ophthalmopathy. This chain links TRBV18 with TRBJ1-1; D unclear. Here the CDR3 DNA reads TGTGCCAGCTCACCGAACCCCGGGAGGGACACTGAAGCTTTCTTT. It codes for CASSPNPGRDTEAFF.